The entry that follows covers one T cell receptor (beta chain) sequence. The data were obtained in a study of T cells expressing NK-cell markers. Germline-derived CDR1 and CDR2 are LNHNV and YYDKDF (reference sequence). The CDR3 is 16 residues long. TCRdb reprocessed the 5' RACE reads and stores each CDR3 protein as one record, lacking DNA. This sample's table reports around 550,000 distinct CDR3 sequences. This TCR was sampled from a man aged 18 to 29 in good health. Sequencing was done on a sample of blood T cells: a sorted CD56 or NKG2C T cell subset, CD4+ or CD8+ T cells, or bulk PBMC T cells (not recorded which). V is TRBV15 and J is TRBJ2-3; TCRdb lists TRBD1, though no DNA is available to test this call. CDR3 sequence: CATSRGHRGETDTQYF. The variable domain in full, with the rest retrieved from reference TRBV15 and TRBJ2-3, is DAMVIQNPRYQVTQFGKPVTLSCSQTLNHNVMYWYQQKSSQAPKLLFHYYDKDFNNEADTPDNFQSRRPNTSFCFLDIRSPGLGDTAMYLCATSRGHRGETDTQYFGPGTRLTVL.